The 27 T cell receptor beta chains listed next were all sequenced from one sample in a study of multiple sclerosis patients with progressive multifocal leukoencephalopathy. The method was immunoSEQ multiplex PCR; TCRdb's version includes in-frame clones alone and lacks a portion of them. The sample yields more than 30,000 clones, around 90% seen once. This sample's time point: time of PML onset. The sequencing used PBMCs, collected from a patient treated with natalizumab. The receptor set was obtained from a woman between 35 and 50 years old with progressive multifocal leukoencephalopathy.

CDR3 sequence (DNA): TGTGCCAGCAGCCTCGGGACTAGCGGTGATACGCAGTATTTT. Protein product: CASSLGTSGDTQYF. The genes are TRBV6-5 and TRBJ2-3, with 11 bases matching TRBD2. V lost 6 bases and J lost 6; bases outside the gene matches: 5. CDR1 is MNHEY and CDR2 is SVGAGI in the germline V gene. The CDR3 extends over 14 amino acids.

V gene TRBV10-3 combines with J gene TRBJ1-2; 9 bases line up with TRBD1. This CDR3 has 16 amino acids. CDR1 ENHRY and CDR2 SYGVKD come from the germline V gene. J gave up 7 bases and V 0 bases, and 9 bases lay outside the gene matches. CDR3 loop: CAISESPRGGQGGYTF. For the CDR3, the DNA is TGTGCCATCAGTGAGTCCCCCCGGGGGGGACAGGGTGGCTACACCTTC.

This sequence joins TRBV6-4 and TRBJ2-5; D is possibly TRBD2 (5 bases). Matching the DNA end better, TRBJ2-7 makes the J call doubtful. From germline, CDR1 is MRHNA and CDR2 SNTAGT. CDR3 length: 13 amino acids. DNA for the CDR3: TGTGCCAGCAGTGAAGGCTCCCGGGGCGAGCAGTACTTC. This gives the protein CASSEGSRGEQYF.

The chain combines TRBV19 with TRBJ2-3, with a possible D match to TRBD2 (6 bases). V lost 3 bases to trimming and J lost 2 bases, with 15 bases between them. Germline V gene data show CDR1 as LNHDA and CDR2 as SQIVND (reference sequence). This CDR3 has 16 amino acids. CDR3 amino acids: CASSIGAGSYTDTQYF. In nucleotides, the CDR3 is TGTGCCAGTAGTATCGGGGCGGGGTCCTACACAGATACGCAGTATTTT.

The V call is TRBV6-1, the J call TRBJ2-6; D is unclear. V was clipped by 5 bases and J by 0 bases, with 5 bases between them. CDR1 MNHNS and CDR2 SASEGT come from the germline V gene. There are 14 residues in the CDR3. The DNA of the CDR3 is TGTGCCAGCAGTCAGAACTCTGGGGCCAACGTCCTGACTTTC. This translates into CASSQNSGANVLTF.

The chain couples TRBV27 to TRBJ2-5; weak D call: TRBD1 (6 bases). Germline assignment: CDR1 MNHEY and CDR2 SMNVEV (reference sequence). This CDR3 is built from 14 residues. Trimming removed 2 bases from V and 4 bases from J, with 11 bases in between. The CDR3: CASSLGGWGETQYF. The DNA for the CDR3 is TGTGCCAGCAGTTTAGGGGGCTGGGGAGAGACCCAGTACTTC.

V and J are TRBV7-8 and TRBJ1-2; D gene uncertain. CDR3 size: 12 residues. The germline V and J ends were trimmed by 5 bases and 0 bases, with 4 bases remaining between them. Germline-derived CDR1 and CDR2 are SGHVS and FQNEAQ. CDR3 in amino acids: CASSPPNYGYTF. The CDR3 DNA reads as TGTGCCAGCAGCCCTCCTAACTATGGCTACACCTTC.

This clone has just one count. J is TRBJ1-1 and V is TRBV27; no firm D call. The V end lost 6 bases, the J end lost 1 base, and 9 bases lay between the germline ends. Germline V gives CDR1 MNHEY, CDR2 SMNVEV (reference sequence). The CDR3 length is 13 residues. The CDR3 region has the DNA TGTGCCAGCAGGCGGACGGGGAACACTGAAGCTTTCTTT. Translated, it gives CASRRTGNTEAFF.

This clone was observed once. The V gene is TRBV7-2, the J gene TRBJ2-1; 11 bases fit TRBD2. The CDR3 runs 17 residues. The ends lost 3 bases at V and 7 bases at J; junction bases unmatched: 11. Germline CDR1 and CDR2: SGHTA and FQGNSA. Written as DNA, the CDR3 is TGTGCCAGCAGCTTTAGACTAGCGGGATCGCCAGGGAATGAGCAGTTCTTC. Protein product: CASSFRLAGSPGNEQFF.

The V call is TRBV19, the J call TRBJ1-2; maybe TRBD1 (5 bases). V was shortened by 3 bases and J by 0 bases, with 11 bases between the two germline ends. Germline CDR1 and CDR2: LNHDA and SQIVND (reference sequence). This CDR3 region has 15 residues. CDR3 region: CASSIRQPSNYGYTF. The CDR3 bases are TGTGCCAGTAGTATTAGACAGCCCTCTAACTATGGCTACACCTTC.

The chain has TRBV6-5 and TRBJ2-7; 8 bases are shared with TRBD1. Germline V gene sequence: CDR1 MNHEY, CDR2 SVGAGI. The CDR3 length is 14 residues. V lost 8 bases, J lost 0 bases, and 6 bases stayed unmatched. The CDR3 sequence is CASADRGISYEQYF. The DNA for the CDR3 is TGTGCCAGCGCCGACAGGGGAATCTCCTACGAGCAGTACTTC.

The chain combines TRBV30 with TRBJ2-2, with D tentatively TRBD1 (5 bases). The V gene's germline CDR1 is GTSNPN and CDR2 SVGIG (reference sequence). The germline V and J ends were trimmed by 3 bases and 5 bases, with 10 bases remaining between them. This CDR3 is 13 amino acids long. CDR3 region: CAWRHQGTGELFF. CDR3 coding DNA: TGTGCCTGGAGGCATCAGGGTACCGGGGAGCTGTTTTTT.

The V and J genes are TRBV2 and TRBJ2-1; D unclear. The CDR3 has 11 amino acids. Trimming left V 2 bases short and J 7 bases short, with 3 bases between. Germline loops: CDR1 SNHLY, CDR2 FYNNEI. The CDR3 reads CASSEWNEQFF. The DNA for the CDR3 is TGTGCCAGCAGTGAATGGAATGAGCAGTTCTTC.

DNA for the CDR3: TGTGCCAGCAGTGAGGGTCGGAAAGCCTACGAGCAGTACTTC. Protein sequence: CASSEGRKAYEQYF. The rearrangement links TRBV2 to TRBJ2-7; D is unresolved. Trimming removed 3 bases at V and 2 bases at J, with 11 bases between. This CDR3 contains 14 residues. Germline values: CDR1 SNHLY, CDR2 FYNNEI.

Points on this clone: This CDR3 is also generated by other DNA sequences in the sample. The chain employs TRBV14 and TRBJ2-5; D might be TRBD1 (6 bases). Deletions cut 4 bases from V and 4 bases from J, with 13 bases between. CDR3 size: 14 residues. Looked up from germline, CDR1 is SGHDN and CDR2 is FVKESK. CDR3 in amino acids: CASSPGQGRETQYF. As DNA, the CDR3 is TGTGCCAGCAGCCCCGGGCAGGGGCGAGAGACCCAGTACTTC.

The J gene is TRBJ1-2, the V gene TRBV28; 7 bases match TRBD1. The CDR3 runs 13 residues. Germline V gives CDR1 MDHEN, CDR2 SYDVKM. V shed 4 bases and J 6 bases; nucleotides not matched to a gene: 5. CDR3 DNA sequence: TGTGCCAGCAGTTGGGACAGAATCCATGGCTACACCTTC. Its protein is CASSWDRIHGYTF.

The chain joins TRBV13 to TRBJ2-1; either TRBD1 or TRBD2 may fit D (6 bases each). Per the germline V gene, CDR1 is PRHDT and CDR2 is FYEKMQ (reference sequence). The CDR3 has 16 amino acids. The V gene lost 5 bases and the J gene lost 7 bases, with 21 bases spanning the gap. The CDR3 DNA is TGTGCCAGCAGCCCTGGGCCCGGGGGCATGAGGAATGAGCAGTTCTTC. Translated: CASSPGPGGMRNEQFF. Looking up the rest from reference TRBV13 and TRBJ2-1 gives the full variable domain: AAGVIQSPRHLIKEKRETATLKCYPIPRHDTVYWYQQGPGQDPQFLISFYEKMQSDKGSIPDRFSAQQFSDYHSELNMSSLELGDSALYFCASSPGPGGMRNEQFFGPGTRLTVL.

The rearrangement joins TRBV7-3 to TRBJ2-2; perhaps TRBD2 as D (6 bases). The CDR3 loop spans 15 amino acids. The V gene's germline CDR1 is SGHTA and CDR2 FQGTGA. V dropped 3 bases and J dropped 3 bases, with 11 bases sitting between them. CDR3 bases: TGTGCCAGCAGCTTGACGGGAGTTGACACCGGGGAGCTGTTTTTT. It translates to CASSLTGVDTGELFF.

This chain uses TRBV2 with TRBJ2-2; TRBD1 matches 8 bases. Germline V lookup: CDR1 SNHLY, CDR2 FYNNEI. This CDR3 is built from 16 residues. After removal of 6 bases from V and 1 base from J, the junction contained 7 bases not matched to a gene. The CDR3 protein is CASRVGQGLNTGELFF. For the CDR3, the DNA is TGTGCCAGCAGGGTTGGACAGGGATTGAACACCGGGGAGCTGTTTTTT.

The gene calls are TRBV6-6 and TRBJ2-2; 9 bases align to TRBD2. The germline CDR1 and CDR2 sequences are MNHNY and SVGAGI (reference sequence). This CDR3 is built from 15 residues. The trim removed 6 bases at V and 4 bases at J, leaving 6 bases unmatched. The CDR3 protein is CASRPAGGGTGELFF. CDR3 nucleotide sequence: TGTGCCAGCAGGCCAGCGGGAGGCGGCACCGGGGAGCTGTTTTTT.

V and J are TRBV5-6 and TRBJ1-6; D gene uncertain. The V end lost 4 bases, the J end lost 5 bases, and 13 bases lay between the germline ends. This CDR3 contains 15 residues. CDR1 and CDR2 from the germline V gene are SGHDT and YYEEEE. The CDR3 spells CASSLGRLNNSPLHF. CDR3 DNA: TGTGCCAGCAGCCTCGGTAGATTAAATAATTCACCCCTCCACTTT.

This chain joins TRBV5-4 and TRBJ2-3, with D possibly being TRBD1 or TRBD2 (5 bases each). The germline V and J ends were trimmed by 4 bases and 5 bases, with 11 bases remaining between them. Germline V gene sequence: CDR1 SGHNT, CDR2 YYREEE (reference sequence). This CDR3 is built from 13 residues. CDR3 sequence: CASSPVRGDTQYF. CDR3 DNA: TGTGCCAGCAGCCCCGTGAGGGGAGATACGCAGTATTTT. Combining the CDR3 with reference TRBV5-4 and TRBJ2-3 gives the whole variable domain ETGVTQSPTHLIKTRGQQVTLRCSSQSGHNTVSWYQQALGQGPQFIFQYYREEENGRGNFPPRFSGLQFPNYSSELNVNALELDDSALYLCASSPVRGDTQYFGPGTRLTVL.

V and J are TRBV25-1 and TRBJ1-6; D ambiguous. With 6 bases removed from V and 11 bases from J, the gap between germline ends came to 20 bases. The CDR3 has 15 residues. Germline-derived CDR1 and CDR2 are MGHDK and SYGVNS. CDR3 sequence reads: CASSPGSRGRTPLHF. CDR3 nucleotides: TGTGCCAGCAGCCCTGGGTCCCGGGGTAGGACACCCCTCCACTTT.

The chain has TRBV7-9 and TRBJ2-5; 7 positions match TRBD2. The V gene's germline CDR1 is SEHNR and CDR2 FQNEAQ (reference sequence). The CDR3 covers 15 residues. With 1 base clipped from V and 5 bases from J, the junction kept 7 bases outside the gene matches. The CDR3 DNA follows: TGTGCCAGCAGCTTAGTACTACGGGGAGGGGAGACCCAGTACTTC. The encoded protein is CASSLVLRGGETQYF. Complete variable domain (other parts from reference TRBV7-9 and TRBJ2-5): DTGVSQNPRHKITKRGQNVTFRCDPISEHNRLYWYRQTLGQGPEFLTYFQNEAQLEKSRLLSDRFSAERPKGSFSTLEIQRTEQGDSAMYLCASSLVLRGGETQYFGPGTRLLVL.

In DNA, the CDR3 is TGTGCCAGCAGCTCATACTTGAACACTGAAGCTTTCTTT. It is translated as CASSSYLNTEAFF. The J gene is TRBJ1-1, the V gene TRBV7-6; D is uncertain. This CDR3 region has 13 residues. The ends were cut back, 4 bases at V and 0 bases at J, with 6 bases in the middle. CDR1 and CDR2 (germline): SGHVS, FNYEAQ.

This clone was recorded only once. The rearrangement links TRBV5-1 to TRBJ1-2; D is uncertain. Deletions cut 0 bases from V and 6 bases from J, with 9 bases between. Germline V gene data show CDR1 as SGHRS and CDR2 as YFSETQ. This CDR3 is built from 13 residues. CDR3 sequence: CASSLGGSDGYTF. CDR3 coding DNA: TGCGCCAGCAGCTTGGGGGGAAGCGATGGCTACACCTTC.

This chain connects TRBV7-6 to TRBJ1-3; D gene uncertain. Germline V gives CDR1 SGHVS, CDR2 FNYEAQ. Trimming left V 1 base short and J 4 bases short, with 17 bases between. This CDR3 contains 17 residues. Written as DNA, the CDR3 is TGTGCCAGCAGCTTAGGGGTCGTGGGTCGGCCAGGAAACACCATATATTTT. It specifies CASSLGVVGRPGNTIYF.